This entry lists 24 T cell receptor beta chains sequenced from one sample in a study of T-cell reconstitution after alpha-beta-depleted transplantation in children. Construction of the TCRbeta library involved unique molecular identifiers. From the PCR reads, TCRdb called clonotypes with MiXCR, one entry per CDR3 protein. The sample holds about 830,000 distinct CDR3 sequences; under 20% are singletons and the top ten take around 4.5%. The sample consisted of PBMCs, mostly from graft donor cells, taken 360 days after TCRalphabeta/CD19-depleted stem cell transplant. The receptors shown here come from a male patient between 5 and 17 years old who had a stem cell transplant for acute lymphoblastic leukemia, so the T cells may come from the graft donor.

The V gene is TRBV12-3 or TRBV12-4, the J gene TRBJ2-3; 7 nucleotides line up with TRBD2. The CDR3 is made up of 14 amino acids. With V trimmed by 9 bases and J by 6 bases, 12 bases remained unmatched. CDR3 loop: CASRPGGRGDTQYF. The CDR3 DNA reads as TGTGCCAGTCGCCCCGGCGGGAGAGGGGATACGCAGTATTTT.

This chain's CDR3 is CASGEVAPNADTQYF. CDR3 DNA sequence: TGTGCCAGCGGGGAAGTAGCACCCAACGCAGATACGCAGTATTTT. V usage is TRBV6-1 and J usage is TRBJ2-3; the D is unclear. V was trimmed by 8 bases and J by 4 bases, leaving 19 bases between them. The CDR3 totals 15 residues. Per the germline V gene, CDR1 is MNHNS and CDR2 is SASEGT.

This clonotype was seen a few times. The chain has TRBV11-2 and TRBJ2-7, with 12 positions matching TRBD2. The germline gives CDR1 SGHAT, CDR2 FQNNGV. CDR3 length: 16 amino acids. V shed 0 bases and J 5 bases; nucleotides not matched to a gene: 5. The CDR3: CASSLDLTSGSHEQYF. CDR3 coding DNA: TGTGCCAGCAGCTTAGATCTGACTAGCGGGAGCCACGAGCAGTACTTC.

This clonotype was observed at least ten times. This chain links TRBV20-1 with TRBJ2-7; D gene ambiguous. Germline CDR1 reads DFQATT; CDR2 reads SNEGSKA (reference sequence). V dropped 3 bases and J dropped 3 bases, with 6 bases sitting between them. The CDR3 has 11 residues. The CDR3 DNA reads TGCAGTGCTAGTCTGAGCTACGAGCAGTACTTC. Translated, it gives CSASLSYEQYF.

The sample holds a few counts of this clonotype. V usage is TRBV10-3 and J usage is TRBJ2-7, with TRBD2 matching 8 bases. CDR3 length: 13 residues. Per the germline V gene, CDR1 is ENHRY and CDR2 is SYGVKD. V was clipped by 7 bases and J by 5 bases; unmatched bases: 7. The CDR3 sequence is CAIKGPAGDEQYF. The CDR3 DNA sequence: TGTGCCATCAAAGGTCCAGCGGGAGACGAGCAGTACTTC.

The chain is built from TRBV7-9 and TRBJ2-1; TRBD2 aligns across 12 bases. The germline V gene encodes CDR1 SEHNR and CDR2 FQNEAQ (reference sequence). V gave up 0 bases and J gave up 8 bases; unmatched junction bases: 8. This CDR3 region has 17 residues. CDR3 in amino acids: CASSLARSSGRADEQFF. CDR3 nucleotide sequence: TGTGCCAGCAGCTTAGCCCGCTCTAGCGGGAGGGCCGATGAGCAGTTCTTC.

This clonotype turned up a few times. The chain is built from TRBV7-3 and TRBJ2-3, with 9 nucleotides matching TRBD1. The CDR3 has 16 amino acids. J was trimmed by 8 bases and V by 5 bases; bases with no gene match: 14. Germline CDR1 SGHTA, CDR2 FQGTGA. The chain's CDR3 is CASSTPTGGLFGTQYF. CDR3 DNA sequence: TGTGCCAGCAGCACTCCGACAGGGGGGCTTTTTGGTACGCAGTATTTT.

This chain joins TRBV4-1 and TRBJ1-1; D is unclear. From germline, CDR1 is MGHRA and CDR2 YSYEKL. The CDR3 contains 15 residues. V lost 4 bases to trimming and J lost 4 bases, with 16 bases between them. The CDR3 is CASSPIMDSGTEAFF. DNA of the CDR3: TGCGCCAGCAGCCCGATAATGGACTCCGGCACTGAAGCTTTCTTT.

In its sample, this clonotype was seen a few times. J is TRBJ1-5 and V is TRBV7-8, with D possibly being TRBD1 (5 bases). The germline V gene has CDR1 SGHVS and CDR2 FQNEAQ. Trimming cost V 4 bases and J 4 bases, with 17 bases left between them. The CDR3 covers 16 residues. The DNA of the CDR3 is TGTGCCAGCAGCTCCTGGGGGGGGAGCCCTAATCAGCCCCAGCATTTT. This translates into CASSSWGGSPNQPQHF.

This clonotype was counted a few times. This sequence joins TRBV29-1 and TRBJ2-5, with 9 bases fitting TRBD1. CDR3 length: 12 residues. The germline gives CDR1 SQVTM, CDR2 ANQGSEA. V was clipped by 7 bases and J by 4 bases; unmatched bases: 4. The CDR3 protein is CSGGTGPETQYF. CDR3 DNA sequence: TGCAGCGGCGGGACAGGGCCAGAGACCCAGTACTTC.

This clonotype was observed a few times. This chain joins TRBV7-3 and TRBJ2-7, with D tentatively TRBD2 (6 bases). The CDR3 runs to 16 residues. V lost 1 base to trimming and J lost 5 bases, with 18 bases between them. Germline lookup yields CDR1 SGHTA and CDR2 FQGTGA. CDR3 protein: CASSLMGGLARHEQYF. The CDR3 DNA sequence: TGTGCCAGCAGCTTAATGGGGGGACTGGCACGGCACGAGCAGTACTTC.

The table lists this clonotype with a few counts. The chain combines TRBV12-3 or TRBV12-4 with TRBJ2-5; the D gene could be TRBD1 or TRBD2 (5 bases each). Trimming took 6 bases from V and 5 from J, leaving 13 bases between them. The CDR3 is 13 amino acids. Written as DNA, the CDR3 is TGTGCCAGCAGGCGCAGGGAGATGGAGACCCAGTACTTC. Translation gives CASRRREMETQYF.

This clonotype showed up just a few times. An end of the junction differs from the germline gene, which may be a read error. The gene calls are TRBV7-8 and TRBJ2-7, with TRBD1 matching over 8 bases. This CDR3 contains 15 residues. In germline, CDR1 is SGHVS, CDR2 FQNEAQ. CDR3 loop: CASSLARTGRYEQYF. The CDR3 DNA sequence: TGTGCCAGCAGCCTAGCGCGGACAGGGCGCTACGAGCAGTACTTC.

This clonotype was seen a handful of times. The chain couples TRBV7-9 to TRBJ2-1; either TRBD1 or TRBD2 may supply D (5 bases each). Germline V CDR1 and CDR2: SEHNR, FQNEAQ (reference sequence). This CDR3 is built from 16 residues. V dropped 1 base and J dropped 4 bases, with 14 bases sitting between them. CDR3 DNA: TGTGCCAGCAGCTTAGGAGTAGGGGACCCATACAATGAGCAGTTCTTC. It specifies CASSLGVGDPYNEQFF.

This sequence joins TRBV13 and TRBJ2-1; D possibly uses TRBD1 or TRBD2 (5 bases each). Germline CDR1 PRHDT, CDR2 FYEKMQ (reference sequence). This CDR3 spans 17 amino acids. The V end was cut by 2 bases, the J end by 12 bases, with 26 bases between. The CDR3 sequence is CASSLLTRDGPRLGQFF. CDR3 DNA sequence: TGTGCCAGCAGCTTACTGACCCGGGACGGCCCAAGGTTGGGGCAGTTCTTC. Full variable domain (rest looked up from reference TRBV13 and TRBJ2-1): AAGVIQSPRHLIKEKRETATLKCYPIPRHDTVYWYQQGPGQDPQFLISFYEKMQSDKGSIPDRFSAQQFSDYHSELNMSSLELGDSALYFCASSLLTRDGPRLGQFFGPGTRLTVL.

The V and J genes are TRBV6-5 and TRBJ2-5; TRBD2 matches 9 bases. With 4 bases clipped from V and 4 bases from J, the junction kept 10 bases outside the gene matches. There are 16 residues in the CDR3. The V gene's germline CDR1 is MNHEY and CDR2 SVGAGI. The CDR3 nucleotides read TGTGCCAGCAGTTTGGTGGGACTAGCAGACAGAGAGACCCAGTACTTC. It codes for CASSLVGLADRETQYF.

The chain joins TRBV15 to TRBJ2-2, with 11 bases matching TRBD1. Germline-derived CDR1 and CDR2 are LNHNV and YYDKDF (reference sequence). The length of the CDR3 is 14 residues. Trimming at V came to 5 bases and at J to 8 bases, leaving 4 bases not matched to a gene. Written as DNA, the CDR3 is TGTGCCACCAGCCTCGGACAGGGGGCGGGGGAGCTGTTTTTT. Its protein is CATSLGQGAGELFF.

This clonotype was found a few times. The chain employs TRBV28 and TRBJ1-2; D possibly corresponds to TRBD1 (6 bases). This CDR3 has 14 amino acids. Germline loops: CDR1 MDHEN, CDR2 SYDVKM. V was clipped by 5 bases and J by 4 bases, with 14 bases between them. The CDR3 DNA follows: TGTGCCAGCAGTGGCAGGGGCCTCGGCTATGGCTACACCTTC. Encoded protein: CASSGRGLGYGYTF.

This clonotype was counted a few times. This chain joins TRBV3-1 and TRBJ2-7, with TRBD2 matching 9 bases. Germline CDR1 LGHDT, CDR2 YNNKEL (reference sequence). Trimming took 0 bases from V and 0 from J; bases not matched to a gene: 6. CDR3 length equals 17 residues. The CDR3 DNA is TGTGCCAGCAGCCAAGATCGGCTAGCGGGACCCTCCTACGAGCAGTACTTC. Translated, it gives CASSQDRLAGPSYEQYF.

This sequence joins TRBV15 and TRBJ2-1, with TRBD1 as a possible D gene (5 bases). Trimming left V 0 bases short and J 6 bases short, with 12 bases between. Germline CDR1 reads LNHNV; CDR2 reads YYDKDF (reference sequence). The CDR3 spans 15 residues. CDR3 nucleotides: TGTGCCACCAGCAGAGAAAGGACACTTTCCAATGAGCAGTTCTTC. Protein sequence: CATSRERTLSNEQFF. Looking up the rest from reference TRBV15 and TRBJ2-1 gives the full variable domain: DAMVIQNPRYQVTQFGKPVTLSCSQTLNHNVMYWYQQKSSQAPKLLFHYYDKDFNNEADTPDNFQSRRPNTSFCFLDIRSPGLGDTAMYLCATSRERTLSNEQFFGPGTRLTVL.

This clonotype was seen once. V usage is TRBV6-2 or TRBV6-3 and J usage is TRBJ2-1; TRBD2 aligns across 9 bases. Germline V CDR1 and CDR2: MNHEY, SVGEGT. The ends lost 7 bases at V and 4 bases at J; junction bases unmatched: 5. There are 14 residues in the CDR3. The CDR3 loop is CASIPGLAYNEQFF. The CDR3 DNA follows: TGTGCCAGCATTCCGGGACTAGCTTACAATGAGCAGTTCTTC.

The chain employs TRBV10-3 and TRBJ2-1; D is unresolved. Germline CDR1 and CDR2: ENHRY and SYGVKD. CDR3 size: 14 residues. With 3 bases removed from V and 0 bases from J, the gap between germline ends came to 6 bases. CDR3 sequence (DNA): TGTGCCATCAGTGATCCCAGCTCCTACAATGAGCAGTTCTTC. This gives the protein CAISDPSSYNEQFF.

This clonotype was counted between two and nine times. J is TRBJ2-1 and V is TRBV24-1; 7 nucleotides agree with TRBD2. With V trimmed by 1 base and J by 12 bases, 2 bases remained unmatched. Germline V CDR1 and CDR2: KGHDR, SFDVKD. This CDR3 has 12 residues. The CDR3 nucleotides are TGTGCCACCAGTGATTTTGGGGGGGGGCAGTTCTTC. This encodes CATSDFGGGQFF.

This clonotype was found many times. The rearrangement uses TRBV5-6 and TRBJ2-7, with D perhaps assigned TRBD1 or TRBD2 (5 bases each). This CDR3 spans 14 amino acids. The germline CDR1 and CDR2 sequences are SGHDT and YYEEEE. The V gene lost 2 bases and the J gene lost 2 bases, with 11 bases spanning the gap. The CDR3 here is CASSFGTGTYEQYF. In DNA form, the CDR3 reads TGTGCCAGCAGCTTTGGGACCGGGACCTACGAGCAGTACTTC. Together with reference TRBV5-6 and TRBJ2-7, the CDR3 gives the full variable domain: DAGVTQSPTHLIKTRGQQVTLRCSPKSGHDTVSWYQQALGQGPQFIFQYYEEEERQRGNFPDRFSGHQFPNYSSELNVNALLLGDSALYLCASSFGTGTYEQYFGPGTRLTVT.